Given below is one TCR beta chain in context. The target antigen is unknown. The CDR3 length is 16 residues. The germline gives CDR1 MNHEY, CDR2 SVGAGI. All TRB cDNA libraries came from 5' RACE performed with UMI labels. TCRdb processed the 5' RACE reads again and assigns one entry to each CDR3 protein, with no DNA. The specimen's table records nearly 90,000 distinct CDR3 sequences. Every CD8+ subset sample held more than 250,000 flow-sorted cells, done in triplicate. Naive CD8+ T cells were CD45RO-CCR7+CD27+CD95-. This entry belongs to a study of CXCR3-negative and CXCR3-positive naive CD8 T cells. Broader study findings: More hydrophobic TRB CDR3s occurred in CXCR3-positive than in CXCR3-negative naive cells. In cryopreserved cells, CXCR3 expression partially decreased, and fresh PBMCs were used in most assays. Similar TRBV-TRBJ usage was seen in naive cells (both CXCR3-negative and CXCR3-positive), but memory cells differed.

The chain has TRBV6-5 and TRBJ2-7; lacking DNA, the TRBD2 call made by TCRdb goes unchecked. The sequenced material came from naive CXCR3+ CD8+ T cells from blood. Subset indicated: CD45RO-CCR7+CD27+CD95- naive CD8+ T cells expressing CXCR3 (TNR3+). The receptor comes from a human donor in good health. Some clones in this sample may be carry-over from other donors' samples. CDR3 loop: CASSSVLAGGPDEQYF.